The subject of this entry is one T cell receptor (beta chain). Its target antigen remains unknown. Per-nucleotide qualities are absent, and no much larger clonotype sits a single base away. Taken with the paper, the label for time point translates to: recipient sample about 28 days before transplant, after cytoreduction. Blood from recipients was drawn roughly 28 days before transplant, then again at days 30, 100 and 180 after transplant. Nuclei Lysis Solution was used to extract genomic DNA from fresh or cryopreserved unfractionated peripheral blood mononuclear cells. The data were obtained in a study of T cell clonotyping in hematopoietic cell transplantation (dated by TCRdb to the early 2020s). A note on the overall study: Pretransplant samples from recipients were collected after cytoreduction. A total of roughly 130 blood samples were collected in the study from a few dozen consecutive transplant recipients and their related donors. Recruitment of patients ran from late 2015 to January 2017, and follow-up continued until late 2020 or until death.

Broader findings and caveats from the paper: Donor and pretransplant recipient Inverse Simpson Index values predicted broader posttransplant TCR repertoire diversity. The sample size was limited, and CD4 and CD8 repertoire contributions could not be separated because cells were not sorted. A decrease in recipient TCR diversity was observed after transplant, and a progressive increase in pathologically expanded clonotypes was seen from day 30 to day 180. Just a small fraction of recipient repertoires overlapped with donor repertoires, and more than 95% appeared de novo at the given depth.

The CDR3, from cysteine to phenylalanine, totals 15 residues. Only CDR3 DNA is held: 45 bases, read in frame from base 1. V is trimmed back by 4 bases and J by 4 bases, and the junction contains 9 bases that no gene match accounts for. The germline V gene yields MNHNS for CDR1 and SASEGT for CDR2. TCR beta CDR3 regions were amplified from genomic DNA with the immunoSEQ assay, a bias-controlled multiplex PCR using V- and J-specific primers. In a second PCR step, the CDR3 amplicons were tagged with a proprietary barcode plus Illumina adapter sequences. An Illumina MiSeq instrument was used to sequence the CDR3 libraries. Regarding the original processing steps: Export and quality control were performed with immunoSEQ Analyzer 3.0, and downstream analyses were performed with R Bioconductor and Immunarch. Only productive rearrangements in the normalized downsampled data set were used to calculate repertoire metrics. In the normalized cohort, a clonotype counted as pathologically expanded if the clonotype was larger than 5 templates. Repertoire diversity was measured with the Inverse Simpson Index. The non-normalized data set was used for CMV-specificity analyses so that all clonotypes could be captured. TCRdb obtained this table from immuneACCESS and retained in-frame rearrangements with V and J assigned. These tables miss some clones; where compared with another copy, unresolved V genes account for less than half of the shortfall, and the remainder is unexplained. Clone size and the V and J calls come from that table; the DNA yielded D and trimming. For this sample the table gives around 7,400 clones, of which 88% were detected only once. Around 7.1% of the sample is held by the ten biggest clonotypes.

Here the chain combines TRBV6-1 and TRBJ2-7; 8 central bases correspond to TRBD2. The TCR comes from a man aged 55 to 70 with acute myeloid leukemia. Some clones in this sample may be carry-over from other donors' samples. This material consisted of peripheral blood mononuclear cells, taken before stem cell transplant. The DNA is TGTGCCAGCAGTGCCACTAGCGGAGCCCGATACGAGCAGTACTTC. This sequence encodes CASSATSGARYEQYF.